Detailed here is one TCR beta chain. No antigen is known for it. The data are from a study of Ad26.COV2.S vaccination and SARS-CoV-2 variants. As for the study in general: Recipients of Ad26.COV2.S got it intramuscularly, once or twice 56 days apart. Study-level points and caveats: Non-spike TCR breadth showed similarity between vaccine and placebo recipients.

V lost 0 bases to trimming and J lost 5 bases, with 9 bases between them. The germline CDR1 and CDR2 sequences are GTSNPN and SVGIG (reference sequence). The CDR3 extends over 13 amino acids. Treatment denoted: about 20 received Ad26.COV2.S at low or high dose, single or two shots; a few received placebo; per-sample allocation not given. On day 63 after the first injection, vaccine and placebo recipients gave samples. The individual, an adult aged 18-55 years, was a donor in Boston. Method: immunoSEQ multiplex PCR; TCRdb's copy keeps in-frame clones and lacks some. The sample has about 420,000 clones; roughly 90% are singletons.

This receptor was taken from a person aged 18 to 59 who received the Ad26.COV2.S COVID-19 vaccine or a placebo. The input for sequencing was peripheral blood, taken in a trial of Ad26.COV2.S vaccine versus placebo. The chain has TRBV30 and TRBJ2-3, with D perhaps TRBD1 (5 bases). CDR3 loop: CAWSVFQGDTQYF. The CDR3 DNA reads as TGTGCCTGGAGTGTCTTCCAGGGAGATACGCAGTATTTT.